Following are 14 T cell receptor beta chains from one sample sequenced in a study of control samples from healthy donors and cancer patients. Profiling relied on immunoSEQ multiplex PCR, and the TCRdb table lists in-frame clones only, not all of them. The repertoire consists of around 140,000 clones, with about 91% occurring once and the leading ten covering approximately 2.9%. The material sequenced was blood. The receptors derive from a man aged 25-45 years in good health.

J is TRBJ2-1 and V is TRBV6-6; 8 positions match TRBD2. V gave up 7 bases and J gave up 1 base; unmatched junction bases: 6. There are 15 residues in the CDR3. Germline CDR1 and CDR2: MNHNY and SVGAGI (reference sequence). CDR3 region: CASMVGGASYNEQFF. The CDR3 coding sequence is TGTGCCAGCATGGTCGGGGGGGCGTCCTACAATGAGCAGTTCTTC.

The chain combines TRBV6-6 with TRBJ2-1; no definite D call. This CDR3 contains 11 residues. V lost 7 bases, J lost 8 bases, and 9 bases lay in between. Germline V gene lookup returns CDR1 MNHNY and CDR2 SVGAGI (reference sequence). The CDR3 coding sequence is TGTGCCAGCACGACAAATGATGAGCAGTTCTTC. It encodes CASTTNDEQFF.

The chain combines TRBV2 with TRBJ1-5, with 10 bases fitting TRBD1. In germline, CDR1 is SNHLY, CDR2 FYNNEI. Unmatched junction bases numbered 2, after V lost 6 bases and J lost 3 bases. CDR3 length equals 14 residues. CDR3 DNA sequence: TGTGCCAGCAGCGGGACAGGGGTCAATCAGCCCCAGCATTTT. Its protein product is CASSGTGVNQPQHF.

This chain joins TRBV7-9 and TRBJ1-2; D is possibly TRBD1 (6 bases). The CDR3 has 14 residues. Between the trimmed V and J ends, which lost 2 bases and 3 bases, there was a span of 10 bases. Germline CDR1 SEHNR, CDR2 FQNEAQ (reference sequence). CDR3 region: CASSLLQGYYGYTF. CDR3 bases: TGTGCCAGCAGCTTATTACAGGGATACTATGGCTACACCTTC. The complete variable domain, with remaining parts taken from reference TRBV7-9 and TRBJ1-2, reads DTGVSQNPRHKITKRGQNVTFRCDPISEHNRLYWYRQTLGQGPEFLTYFQNEAQLEKSRLLSDRFSAERPKGSFSTLEIQRTEQGDSAMYLCASSLLQGYYGYTFGSGTRLTVV.

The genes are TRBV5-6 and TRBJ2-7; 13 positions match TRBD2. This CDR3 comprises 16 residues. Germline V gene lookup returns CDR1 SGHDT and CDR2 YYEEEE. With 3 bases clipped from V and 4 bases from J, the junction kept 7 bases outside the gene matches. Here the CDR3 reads CASSSRLTSGGYEQYF. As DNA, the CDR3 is TGTGCCAGCAGCTCCAGGCTGACTAGCGGGGGGTACGAGCAGTACTTC.

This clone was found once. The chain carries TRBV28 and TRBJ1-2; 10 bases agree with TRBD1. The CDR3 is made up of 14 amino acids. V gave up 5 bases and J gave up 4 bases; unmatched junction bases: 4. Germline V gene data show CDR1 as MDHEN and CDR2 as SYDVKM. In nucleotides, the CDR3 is TGTGCCAGCAGTCCGACAGGGGGCGGCTATGGCTACACCTTC. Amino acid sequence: CASSPTGGGYGYTF.

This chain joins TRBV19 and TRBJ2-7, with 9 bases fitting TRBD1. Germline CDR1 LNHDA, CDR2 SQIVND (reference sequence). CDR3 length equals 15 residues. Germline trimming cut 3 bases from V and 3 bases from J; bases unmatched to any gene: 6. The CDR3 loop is CASSIGTGFFYEQYF. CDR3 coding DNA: TGTGCCAGTAGTATTGGGACAGGGTTTTTCTACGAGCAGTACTTC.

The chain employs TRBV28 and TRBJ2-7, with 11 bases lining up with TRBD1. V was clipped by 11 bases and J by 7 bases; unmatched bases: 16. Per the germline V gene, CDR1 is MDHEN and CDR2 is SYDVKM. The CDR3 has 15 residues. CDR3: CAGSPVGQGAEEQYF. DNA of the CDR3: TGTGCCGGATCTCCGGTCGGACAGGGGGCGGAAGAGCAGTACTTC.

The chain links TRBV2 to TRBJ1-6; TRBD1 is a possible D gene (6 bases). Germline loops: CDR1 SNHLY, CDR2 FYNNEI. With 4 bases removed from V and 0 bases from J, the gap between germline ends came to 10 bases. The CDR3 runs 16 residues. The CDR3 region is CASSVGQSSYNSPLHF. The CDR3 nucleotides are TGTGCCAGCAGTGTCGGACAGAGCTCCTATAATTCACCCCTCCACTTT.

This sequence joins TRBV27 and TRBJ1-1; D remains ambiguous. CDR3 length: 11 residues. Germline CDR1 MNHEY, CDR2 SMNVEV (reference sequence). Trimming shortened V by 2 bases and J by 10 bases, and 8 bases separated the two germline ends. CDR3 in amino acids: CASSLDGRAFF. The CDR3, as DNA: TGTGCCAGCAGTTTAGATGGGAGAGCTTTCTTT.

The CDR3 coding sequence is TGTGCCAGTAGTATAATAGCGGGGGTCAGCGGAGGTAACAATGAGCAGTTCTTC. It encodes CASSIIAGVSGGNNEQFF. The chain carries TRBV19 and TRBJ2-1; the match to TRBD2 covers 9 bases. CDR1 and CDR2 from the germline V gene are LNHDA and SQIVND (reference sequence). This CDR3 has 18 residues. Germline trimming cut 2 bases from V and 5 bases from J; bases unmatched to any gene: 13.

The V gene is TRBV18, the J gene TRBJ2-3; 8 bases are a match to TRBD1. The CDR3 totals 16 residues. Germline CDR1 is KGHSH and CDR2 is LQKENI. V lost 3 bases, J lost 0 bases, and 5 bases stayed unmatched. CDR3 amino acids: CASSPKTGASTDTQYF. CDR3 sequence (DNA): TGTGCCAGCTCACCCAAGACAGGGGCCAGCACAGATACGCAGTATTTT.

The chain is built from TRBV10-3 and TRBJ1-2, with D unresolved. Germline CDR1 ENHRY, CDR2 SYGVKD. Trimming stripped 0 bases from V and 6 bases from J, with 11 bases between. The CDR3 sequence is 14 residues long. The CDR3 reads CAISESKKGNGYTF. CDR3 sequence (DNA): TGTGCCATCAGTGAGTCAAAGAAAGGGAATGGCTACACCTTC.

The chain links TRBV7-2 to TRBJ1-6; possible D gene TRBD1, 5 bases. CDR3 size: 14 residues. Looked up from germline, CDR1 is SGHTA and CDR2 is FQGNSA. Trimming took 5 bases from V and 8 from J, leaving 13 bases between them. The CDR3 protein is CASSRGRLDSPLHF. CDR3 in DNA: TGTGCCAGCAGCCGGGGCCGCCTGGATTCACCCCTCCACTTT.